What follows describes a single T cell receptor beta chain. Assay: immunoSEQ multiplex PCR; the TCRdb copy retains only in-frame clones and omits some. The table lists about 210,000 clones, around four fifths of them singletons, with around 0.93% in the top ten. This specimen belongs to a study of blood T cell repertoires in COVID-19. Study information: Collection of acute and convalescent COVID-19 samples took place in the United States, Italy and Spain. The analysed material was cDNA or gDNA that came from T cells, B-cell-depleted T cells, or PBMCs.

CDR3 length: 13 amino acids. The V and J ends lost 1 base and 7 bases, in that order; junction bases with no gene match: 3. Germline V gene lookup returns CDR1 LGHDT and CDR2 YNNKEL (reference sequence). While infection was still active, Seattle patients were enrolled and then followed longitudinally. The clonotype was recovered from a man between 60 and 75 years old with COVID-19, enrolled during active disease. Sequenced: peripheral blood. The chain combines TRBV3-1 (or the pseudogene TRBV3-2) with TRBJ1-1; 7 bases align to TRBD1. CDR3 in amino acids: CASSQANRGEAFF. DNA of the CDR3: TGTGCCAGCAGCCAAGCGAACAGGGGTGAAGCTTTCTTT.